Listed here are 31 T cell receptor beta chains from one sample, sequenced in a study of blood T cell repertoires in COVID-19 (dated by TCRdb to 2018 to 2021). Library preparation employed the immunoSEQ multiplex PCR assay. TCRdb's version of the immuneACCESS table is confined to in-frame rearrangements and falls short of the full clone set. An unresolved V gene accounts for under half of the shortfall where checked; the remainder is of unknown origin. The sample contains about 60,000 clones, 82% of them found a single time. Just over 40% of the sample is taken by the ten largest. Material for sequencing was peripheral blood. These receptors were obtained from a human donor in a cohort sampled during active COVID-19.

The rearrangement uses TRBV2 and TRBJ1-1, with unresolved D. Germline CDR1 SNHLY, CDR2 FYNNEI. The CDR3 contains 13 residues. Trimming removed 3 bases at V and 1 base at J, with 6 bases between. CDR3 nucleotides: TGTGCCAGCAGTGAGGCGGCGAACACTGAAGCTTTCTTT. Translated, it gives CASSEAANTEAFF. Supplemented by reference TRBV2 and TRBJ1-1, the full variable domain reads EPEVTQTPSHQVTQMGQEVILRCVPISNHLYFYWYRQILGQKVEFLVSFYNNEISEKSEIFDDQFSVERPDGSNFTLKIRSTKLEDSAMYFCASSEAANTEAFFGQGTRLTVV.

This clone occurred once. The rearrangement joins TRBV7-8 to TRBJ2-1; D may be TRBD2 (6 bases). The CDR3 loop spans 14 amino acids. Germline V gene data show CDR1 as SGHVS and CDR2 as FQNEAQ. Trimming shortened V by 3 bases and J by 1 base, and 7 bases separated the two germline ends. In nucleotides, the CDR3 is TGTGCCAGCAGCTTGGGGGGATCCTACAATGAGCAGTTCTTC. Amino acids: CASSLGGSYNEQFF. The full variable domain, with the rest looked up from reference TRBV7-8 and TRBJ2-1, is GAGVSQSPRYKVAKRGQDVALRCDPISGHVSLFWYQQALGQGPEFLTYFQNEAQLDKSGLPSDRFFAERPEGSVSTLKIQRTQQEDSAVYLCASSLGGSYNEQFFGPGTRLTVL.

The chain has TRBV5-5 and TRBJ2-2, with a possible D match to TRBD2 (6 bases). V dropped 2 bases and J dropped 0 bases, with 8 bases sitting between them. The germline V gene has CDR1 SGHKS and CDR2 YYEKEE (reference sequence). The CDR3 loop spans 15 amino acids. CDR3 sequence: CASSFSGPNTGELFF. DNA for the CDR3: TGTGCCAGCAGCTTTAGCGGCCCGAACACCGGGGAGCTGTTTTTT.

The chain is built from TRBV5-1 and TRBJ1-1; tentative D call: TRBD1 (6 bases). The CDR3 consists of 15 residues. V was cut by 3 bases and J by 4 bases, with 16 bases left in between. In germline, CDR1 is SGHRS, CDR2 YFSETQ. The CDR3 here is CASSSTGFLGTEAFF. The DNA of the CDR3 is TGCGCCAGCAGCTCAACAGGGTTTTTGGGCACTGAAGCTTTCTTT.

This chain uses TRBV3-1 (or the pseudogene TRBV3-2) with TRBJ1-6, with 7 bases matching TRBD1. Trimming at V came to 0 bases and at J to 6 bases, leaving 5 bases not matched to a gene. The CDR3 runs 16 residues. Germline V gene data show CDR1 as LGHDT and CDR2 as YNNKEL (reference sequence). Here the CDR3 DNA reads TGTGCCAGCAGCCAAGAGGGGGGACAGATTAATTCACCCCTCCACTTT. This sequence encodes CASSQEGGQINSPLHF.

The V and J genes are TRBV2 and TRBJ2-3, with D tentatively TRBD2 (5 bases). The CDR3 is 14 amino acids. Trimming cost V 6 bases and J 3 bases, with 13 bases left between them. Per germline, CDR1 SNHLY and CDR2 FYNNEI. In DNA form, the CDR3 reads TGTGCCAGCAGCCGGGGTACCAGGACAGATACGCAGTATTTT. It translates to CASSRGTRTDTQYF.

V is TRBV6-5 and J is TRBJ1-2, with 7 bases matching TRBD1. The CDR3 totals 14 residues. Trimming at V came to 6 bases and at J to 7 bases, leaving 11 bases not matched to a gene. The V gene's germline CDR1 is MNHEY and CDR2 SVGAGI. CDR3 coding DNA: TGTGCCAGCAGCAAGACAGGGACGAGCGGTGGCTACACCTTC. It translates to CASSKTGTSGGYTF.

This sequence joins TRBV11-2 and TRBJ2-2; D is ambiguous. Germline loops: CDR1 SGHAT, CDR2 FQNNGV. The CDR3 is 14 amino acids. The V end was cut by 5 bases, the J end by 6 bases, with 13 bases between. CDR3 coding DNA: TGTGCCAGCAGCCTCACCGCCGGTTCCGGGGAGCTGTTTTTT. Amino acids: CASSLTAGSGELFF.

The chain links TRBV29-1 to TRBJ1-4; D not resolved. The CDR3 sequence is 13 residues long. The V gene lost 4 bases and the J gene lost 6 bases, with 12 bases spanning the gap. CDR1 SQVTM and CDR2 ANQGSEA come from the germline V gene. This CDR3 is CSVAGSPHEKLFF. The CDR3 DNA reads TGCAGCGTTGCCGGGAGTCCCCATGAAAAACTGTTTTTT.

The rearrangement links TRBV5-4 to TRBJ1-2; no firm D call. Trimming shortened V by 0 bases and J by 4 bases, and 4 bases separated the two germline ends. Germline loops: CDR1 SGHNT, CDR2 YYREEE (reference sequence). The CDR3 is 12 residues long. DNA for the CDR3: TGTGCCAGCAGCTTGGCCGGCTATGGCTACACCTTC. It is translated as CASSLAGYGYTF.

The V and J genes are TRBV14 and TRBJ2-3; no reliable D call. Germline loops: CDR1 SGHDN, CDR2 FVKESK. Between the trimmed V and J ends, which lost 2 bases and 7 bases, there was a span of 10 bases. There are 13 residues in the CDR3. The CDR3 sequence: CASSQQAPYTQYF. In DNA, the CDR3 is TGTGCCAGCAGCCAACAGGCCCCGTATACGCAGTATTTT.

The chain links TRBV14 to TRBJ1-2; no clear D. The length of the CDR3 is 12 residues. V lost 1 base to trimming and J lost 9 bases, with 9 bases between them. Germline values: CDR1 SGHDN, CDR2 FVKESK. This CDR3 is CASSQGAWSYTF. The CDR3 DNA reads as TGTGCCAGCAGCCAAGGGGCGTGGAGCTACACCTTC.

The chain joins TRBV6-5 to TRBJ1-1; TRBD1 agrees at 7 bases. This CDR3 has 13 residues. The trim removed 6 bases at V and 5 bases at J, leaving 6 bases unmatched. Germline CDR1 and CDR2: MNHEY and SVGAGI. This CDR3 is CASRPHRGTEAFF. The CDR3 coding sequence is TGTGCCAGCAGACCCCACAGGGGAACTGAAGCTTTCTTT.

This chain connects TRBV18 to TRBJ1-4; D is unresolved. The CDR3 totals 16 residues. V dropped 3 bases and J dropped 0 bases, with 11 bases sitting between them. Germline CDR1 is KGHSH and CDR2 is LQKENI. The CDR3 coding sequence is TGTGCCAGCTCACCGTCGCAGTACGCAACTAATGAAAAACTGTTTTTT. This codes for CASSPSQYATNEKLFF. Looking up the rest from reference TRBV18 and TRBJ1-4 gives the full variable domain: NAGVMQNPRHLVRRRGQEARLRCSPMKGHSHVYWYRQLPEEGLKFMVYLQKENIIDESGMPKERFSAEFPKEGPSILRIQQVVRGDSAAYFCASSPSQYATNEKLFFGSGTQLSVL.

V usage is TRBV19 and J usage is TRBJ2-2, with D possibly being TRBD2 (6 bases). Germline V gene data show CDR1 as LNHDA and CDR2 as SQIVND (reference sequence). The CDR3 is 15 residues long. V was trimmed by 7 bases and J by 2 bases, leaving 14 bases between them. CDR3 bases: TGTGCCAGTAATCCCGGGAGCTCTAACACCGGGGAGCTGTTTTTT. As protein: CASNPGSSNTGELFF.

The gene calls are TRBV28 and TRBJ2-5; D is undetermined. With 7 bases removed from V and 5 bases from J, the gap between germline ends came to 8 bases. This CDR3 region has 11 residues. Germline V gene lookup returns CDR1 MDHEN and CDR2 SYDVKM. The CDR3 nucleotides read TGTGCCAGCACCAACACGGAGACCCAGTACTTC. Amino acids: CASTNTETQYF.

The V call is TRBV4-2, the J call TRBJ1-5; weak D call: TRBD1 (6 bases). The germline V gene encodes CDR1 LGHNA and CDR2 YNFKEQ. Trimming removed 0 bases at V and 3 bases at J, with 15 bases between. The CDR3 has 17 amino acids. CDR3 sequence reads: CASSQEAGASDNQPQHF. Written as DNA, the CDR3 is TGTGCCAGCAGCCAAGAGGCAGGGGCCAGCGACAATCAGCCCCAGCATTTT.

This chain joins TRBV28 and TRBJ2-1; TRBD1 agrees at 11 bases. The V and J ends lost 7 bases and 9 bases, in that order; junction bases with no gene match: 8. Germline CDR1 is MDHEN and CDR2 is SYDVKM. The CDR3 sequence is 14 residues long. CDR3 sequence reads: CASIRDRGISEQFF. DNA of the CDR3: TGTGCCAGCATCCGGGACAGGGGGATAAGTGAGCAGTTCTTC.

J is TRBJ2-3 and V is TRBV7-9, with TRBD2 as a possible D gene (5 bases). Between the trimmed V and J ends, which lost 0 bases and 7 bases, there was a span of 11 bases. The germline gives CDR1 SEHNR, CDR2 FQNEAQ (reference sequence). The CDR3 totals 14 residues. The CDR3: CASSLAGSVNTQYF. CDR3 DNA sequence: TGTGCCAGCAGCTTAGCCGGTAGCGTTAATACGCAGTATTTT.

The chain has TRBV28 and TRBJ1-5; perhaps TRBD1 as D (6 bases). The CDR3 sequence is 15 residues long. Germline values: CDR1 MDHEN, CDR2 SYDVKM. The V gene lost 3 bases and the J gene lost 9 bases, with 18 bases spanning the gap. The CDR3 loop reads CASSFGQGQGMPQHF. Here the CDR3 DNA reads TGTGCCAGCAGTTTCGGTCAGGGGCAGGGGATGCCCCAGCATTTT.

This rearrangement joins TRBV5-1 to TRBJ2-3; 13 nucleotides align to TRBD2. Germline V lookup: CDR1 SGHRS, CDR2 YFSETQ. There are 19 residues in the CDR3. V trimming: 3 bases; J trimming: 0 bases; junction bases outside the gene matches: 10. The CDR3 sequence: CASSSPTSGGSYSTDTQYF. The CDR3 region has the DNA TGCGCCAGCAGCTCCCCGACTAGCGGGGGGTCATACAGCACAGATACGCAGTATTTT.

The chain employs TRBV11-2 and TRBJ1-1; TRBD1 aligns across 10 bases. Trimming took 5 bases from V and 4 from J; bases not matched to a gene: 7. The V gene's germline CDR1 is SGHAT and CDR2 FQNNGV. This CDR3 comprises 15 residues. CDR3 sequence: CASSQRQGARTEAFF. The CDR3 coding sequence is TGTGCCAGCAGCCAAAGACAGGGGGCGCGCACTGAAGCTTTCTTT.

The chain uses TRBV5-1 and TRBJ2-5, with 8 bases fitting TRBD2. Germline CDR1 reads SGHRS; CDR2 reads YFSETQ. V shed 0 bases, J shed 5 bases, and the junction held 0 bases outside the gene matches. There are 13 residues in the CDR3. CDR3: CASSLGGGETQYF. In nucleotides, the CDR3 is TGCGCCAGCAGCTTGGGCGGGGGGGAGACCCAGTACTTC.

V and J are TRBV2 and TRBJ1-3; D perhaps matches TRBD1 (5 bases). V lost 2 bases and J lost 0, with 17 bases in between. Per germline, CDR1 SNHLY and CDR2 FYNNEI. The CDR3 runs to 18 residues. In DNA form, the CDR3 reads TGTGCCAGCAGTGAATGGGGGGTCAGTTCTTTCTCTGGAAACACCATATATTTT. It is translated as CASSEWGVSSFSGNTIYF. The entire variable domain, with the rest obtained from reference TRBV2 and TRBJ1-3, is as follows: EPEVTQTPSHQVTQMGQEVILRCVPISNHLYFYWYRQILGQKVEFLVSFYNNEISEKSEIFDDQFSVERPDGSNFTLKIRSTKLEDSAMYFCASSEWGVSSFSGNTIYFGEGSWLTVV.

Of note for this clone: Distinct nucleotide sequences in the sample also encode this CDR3. The gene calls are TRBV6-1 and TRBJ1-2; maybe TRBD1 (6 bases). V was cut by 3 bases and J by 2 bases, with 7 bases left in between. This CDR3 is 13 amino acids long. Looked up from germline, CDR1 is MNHNS and CDR2 is SASEGT. The CDR3 protein is CASSDQGNYGYTF. The DNA of the CDR3 is TGTGCCAGCAGTGATCAGGGGAACTATGGCTACACCTTC.

The V call is TRBV9, the J call TRBJ1-2, with TRBD1 as a possible D gene (6 bases). The CDR3 is 15 amino acids. Trimming took 6 bases from V and 8 from J, leaving 23 bases between them. Germline V gives CDR1 SGDLS, CDR2 YYNGEE. DNA for the CDR3: TGTGCCAGCACCTCTAGGGGGGGGGTGGAGTCAGGCTACACCTTC. It yields the protein CASTSRGGVESGYTF.

This clone was observed a single time. The CDR3 loop reads CATSRDSRIGTPSYEQYF. As DNA, the CDR3 is TGTGCCACCAGCAGAGATAGCCGAATCGGGACACCTTCCTACGAGCAGTACTTC. The gene calls are TRBV15 and TRBJ2-7; D perhaps matches TRBD1 (6 bases). V was clipped by 0 bases and J by 1 base, with 19 bases between them. The CDR3 sequence is 18 residues long. In germline, CDR1 is LNHNV, CDR2 YYDKDF (reference sequence).

V gene TRBV28 combines with J gene TRBJ2-7, with TRBD1 matching over 7 bases. The CDR3 totals 16 residues. Germline V gives CDR1 MDHEN, CDR2 SYDVKM. V shed 6 bases, J shed 2 bases, and the junction held 13 bases outside the gene matches. The CDR3 protein is CASRYHRGDLTYEQYF. CDR3 coding DNA: TGTGCCAGCAGGTACCACAGGGGAGACCTTACCTACGAGCAGTACTTC.

This clone was picked up one time. The chain combines TRBV7-2 with TRBJ2-2; TRBD1 is a possible D gene (6 bases). The CDR3 consists of 15 residues. Looked up from germline, CDR1 is SGHTA and CDR2 is FQGNSA. V gave up 6 bases and J gave up 7 bases, with 18 bases separating them. The CDR3: CASSSTGTGYGELFF. CDR3 in DNA: TGTGCCAGCAGTTCCACAGGCACAGGGTACGGGGAGCTGTTTTTT.

V and J are TRBV5-1 and TRBJ2-3; a possible D gene is TRBD1 (6 bases). The CDR3 covers 13 residues. Germline lookup yields CDR1 SGHRS and CDR2 YFSETQ. The V and J ends lost 6 bases and 12 bases respectively, with 20 bases between them. The CDR3 coding sequence is TGCGCCAGCAAGACAGCCCCCCGGGACACCCAGTATTTT. Translating it yields CASKTAPRDTQYF.

The V and J genes are TRBV6-5 and TRBJ2-3, with 9 bases that match TRBD2. The CDR3 runs to 16 residues. V lost 0 bases to trimming and J lost 2 bases; unmatched junction nucleotides: 3. Germline V lookup: CDR1 MNHEY, CDR2 SVGAGI. DNA for the CDR3: TGTGCCAGCAGTTACTCTAGCGGGGGTTACACAGATACGCAGTATTTT. This codes for CASSYSSGGYTDTQYF.